This TCR beta chain is from a study of blood T cell repertoires in COVID-19. This clone was seen just once. Measured with immunoSEQ multiplex PCR; TCRdb has only the in-frame clones, and not every one. The table lists 45,000 to 55,000 clones, less than 90% of them singletons. CDR3 length: 15 residues. Germline V gene data show CDR1 as LGHDT and CDR2 as YNNKEL (reference sequence). The ends lost 1 base at V and 7 bases at J; junction bases unmatched: 4. The clonotype comes from a human donor in a cohort sampled during active COVID-19. What was sequenced was peripheral blood. V is TRBV3-1 (or the pseudogene TRBV3-2) and J is TRBJ1-6, with 7 nucleotides matching TRBD1. Written as DNA, the CDR3 is TGTGCCAGCAGCCAAGGTGTCAGGGGGAATTCACCCCTCCACTTT. As protein: CASSQGVRGNSPLHF.